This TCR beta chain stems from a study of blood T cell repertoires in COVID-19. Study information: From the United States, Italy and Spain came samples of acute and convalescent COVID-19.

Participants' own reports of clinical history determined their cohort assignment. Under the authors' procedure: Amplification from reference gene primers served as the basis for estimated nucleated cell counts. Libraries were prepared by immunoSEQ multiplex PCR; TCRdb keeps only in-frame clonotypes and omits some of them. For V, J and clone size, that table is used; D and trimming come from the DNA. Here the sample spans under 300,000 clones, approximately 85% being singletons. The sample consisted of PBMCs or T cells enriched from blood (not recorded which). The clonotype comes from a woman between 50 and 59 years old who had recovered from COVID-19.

The CDR3 sequence: CAISESFIREQFF. The DNA for the CDR3 is TGTGCCATCAGTGAGTCTTTCATACGGGAGCAGTTCTTC. The chain joins TRBV10-3 to TRBJ2-1; no definite D call. With 0 bases removed from V and 10 bases from J, the gap between germline ends came to 10 bases. Germline-derived CDR1 and CDR2 are ENHRY and SYGVKD. The length of the CDR3 is 13 residues.